The 6 T cell receptor beta chains in this list originate from one sample, sequenced in a study of blood T cell repertoires in COVID-19. Sequenced by immunoSEQ multiplex PCR; TCRdb stores in-frame clones only, minus some. In the table there are 250,000 to 350,000 clones, 88% of which are singletons. Sequenced sample: peripheral blood. These receptors originate from a woman aged 30 to 39 with COVID-19, enrolled during active disease.

The rearrangement uses TRBV5-1 and TRBJ1-2; D possibly corresponds to TRBD1 (5 bases). Germline values: CDR1 SGHRS, CDR2 YFSETQ. There are 14 residues in the CDR3. With 0 bases removed from V and 8 bases from J, the gap between germline ends came to 14 bases. The CDR3: CASSLGDSTHGYTF. The CDR3 nucleotides read TGCGCCAGCAGCTTGGGTGACAGCACGCACGGCTACACCTTC.

The chain combines TRBV6-1 with TRBJ1-1, with D possibly matching TRBD1 (5 bases). V was cut by 3 bases and J by 5 bases, with 10 bases left in between. CDR3 size: 13 residues. Germline values: CDR1 MNHNS, CDR2 SASEGT. CDR3 protein: CASSDRVGTEAFF. The CDR3 region has the DNA TGTGCCAGCAGTGACAGGGTAGGAACTGAAGCTTTCTTT.

The J gene is TRBJ1-2, the V gene TRBV5-4; D is unresolved. The CDR3 loop spans 13 amino acids. The V end lost 3 bases, the J end lost 4 bases, and 10 bases lay between the germline ends. Germline CDR1 and CDR2: SGHNT and YYREEE (reference sequence). CDR3 in DNA: TGTGCCAGCAGCTCCGGTAGTTCCTATGGCTACACCTTC. It translates to CASSSGSSYGYTF. Supplemented by reference TRBV5-4 and TRBJ1-2, the full variable domain reads ETGVTQSPTHLIKTRGQQVTLRCSSQSGHNTVSWYQQALGQGPQFIFQYYREEENGRGNFPPRFSGLQFPNYSSELNVNALELDDSALYLCASSSGSSYGYTFGSGTRLTVV.

The chain couples TRBV11-1 to TRBJ2-1, with TRBD2 matching 7 bases. CDR1 is SGHAT, CDR2 FQDESV, per germline (reference sequence). CDR3 size: 14 residues. J was trimmed by 6 bases and V by 5 bases; bases with no gene match: 7. The CDR3 is CASSISGTFNEQFF. The CDR3 nucleotides are TGTGCCAGCAGCATCAGCGGGACCTTCAATGAGCAGTTCTTC. Full variable domain (remainder filled in from reference TRBV11-1 and TRBJ2-1): EAEVAQSPRYKITEKSQAVAFWCDPISGHATLYWYRQILGQGPELLVQFQDESVVDDSQLPKDRFSAERLKGVDSTLKIQPAELGDSAMYLCASSISGTFNEQFFGPGTRLTVL.

V is TRBV11-3 and J is TRBJ2-2, with 12 bases matching TRBD1. Germline lookup yields CDR1 SGHNT and CDR2 YENEEA. The length of the CDR3 is 15 residues. The V gene end was trimmed by 7 bases and the J gene end by 8 bases; junction bases not matched to a gene: 8. The CDR3 DNA follows: TGTGCCAGCACCTCCGGGACAGGGGGCTTTGGGGAGCTGTTTTTT. This gives the protein CASTSGTGGFGELFF.

V usage is TRBV19 and J usage is TRBJ2-3; D is perhaps TRBD1 (6 bases). The CDR3 runs 14 residues. V was pared by 7 bases and J by 2 bases, with 13 bases between. Germline V gives CDR1 LNHDA, CDR2 SQIVND (reference sequence). CDR3 protein: CASKADRNTDTQYF. For the CDR3, the DNA is TGTGCCAGTAAGGCGGACAGAAACACAGATACGCAGTATTTT. Looking up the rest from reference TRBV19 and TRBJ2-3 gives the full variable domain: DGGITQSPKYLFRKEGQNVTLSCEQNLNHDAMYWYRQDPGQGLRLIYYSQIVNDFQKGDIAEGYSVSREKKESFPLTVTSAQKNPTAFYLCASKADRNTDTQYFGPGTRLTVL.